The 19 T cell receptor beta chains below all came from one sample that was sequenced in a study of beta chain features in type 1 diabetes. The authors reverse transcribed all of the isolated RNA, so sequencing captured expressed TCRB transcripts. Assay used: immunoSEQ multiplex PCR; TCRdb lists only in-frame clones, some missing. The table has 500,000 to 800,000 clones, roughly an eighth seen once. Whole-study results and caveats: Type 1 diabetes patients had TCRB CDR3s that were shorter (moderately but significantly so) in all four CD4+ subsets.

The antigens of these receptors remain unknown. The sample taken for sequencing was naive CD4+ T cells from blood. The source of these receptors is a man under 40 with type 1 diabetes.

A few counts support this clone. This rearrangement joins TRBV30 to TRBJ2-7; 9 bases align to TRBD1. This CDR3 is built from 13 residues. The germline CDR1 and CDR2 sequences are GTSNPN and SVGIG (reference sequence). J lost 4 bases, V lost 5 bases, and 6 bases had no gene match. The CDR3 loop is CAWGTGSWYEQYF. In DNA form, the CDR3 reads TGTGCCTGGGGGACAGGGTCCTGGTACGAGCAGTACTTC.

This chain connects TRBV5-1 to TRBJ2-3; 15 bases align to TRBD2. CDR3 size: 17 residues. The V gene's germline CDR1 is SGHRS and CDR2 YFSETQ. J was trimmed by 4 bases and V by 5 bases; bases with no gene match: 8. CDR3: CASSSSWTSGGADTQYF. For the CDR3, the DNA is TGCGCCAGCAGTTCCAGTTGGACTAGCGGGGGGGCAGATACGCAGTATTTT.

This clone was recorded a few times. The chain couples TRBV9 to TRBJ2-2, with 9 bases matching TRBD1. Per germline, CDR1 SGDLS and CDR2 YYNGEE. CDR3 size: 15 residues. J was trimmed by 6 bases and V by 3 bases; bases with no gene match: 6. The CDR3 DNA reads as TGTGCCAGCAGCGAATCCGGGACAGGGTCCGGGGAGCTGTTTTTT. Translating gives CASSESGTGSGELFF.

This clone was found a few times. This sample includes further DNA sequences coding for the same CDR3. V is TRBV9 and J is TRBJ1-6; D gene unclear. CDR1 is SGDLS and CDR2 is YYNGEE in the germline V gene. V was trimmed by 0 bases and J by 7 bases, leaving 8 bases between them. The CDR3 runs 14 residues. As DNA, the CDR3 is TGTGCCAGCAGCGTAGTGGCCGAAAATTCACCCCTCCACTTT. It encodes CASSVVAENSPLHF.

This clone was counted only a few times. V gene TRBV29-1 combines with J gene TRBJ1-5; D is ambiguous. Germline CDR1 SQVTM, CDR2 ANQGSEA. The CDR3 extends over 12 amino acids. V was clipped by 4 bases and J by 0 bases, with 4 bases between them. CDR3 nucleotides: TGCAGCGTTGGGGGTAGCAATCAGCCCCAGCATTTT. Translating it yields CSVGGSNQPQHF.

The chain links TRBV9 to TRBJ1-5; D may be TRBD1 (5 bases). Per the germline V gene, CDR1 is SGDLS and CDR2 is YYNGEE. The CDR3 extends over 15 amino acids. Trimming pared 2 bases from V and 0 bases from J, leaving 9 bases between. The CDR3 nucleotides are TGTGCCAGCAGCGTCACAGGAGATAGCAATCAGCCCCAGCATTTT. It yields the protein CASSVTGDSNQPQHF.

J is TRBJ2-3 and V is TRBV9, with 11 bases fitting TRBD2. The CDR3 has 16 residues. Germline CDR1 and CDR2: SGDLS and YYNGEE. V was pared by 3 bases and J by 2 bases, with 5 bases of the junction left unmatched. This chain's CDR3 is CASSATSGGSTDTQYF. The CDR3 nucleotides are TGTGCCAGCAGCGCCACTAGCGGGGGTTCCACAGATACGCAGTATTTT. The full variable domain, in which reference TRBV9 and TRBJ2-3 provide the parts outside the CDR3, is DSGVTQTPKHLITATGQRVTLRCSPRSGDLSVYWYQQSLDQGLQFLIQYYNGEERAKGNILERFSAQQFPDLHSELNLSSLELGDSALYFCASSATSGGSTDTQYFGPGTRLTVL.

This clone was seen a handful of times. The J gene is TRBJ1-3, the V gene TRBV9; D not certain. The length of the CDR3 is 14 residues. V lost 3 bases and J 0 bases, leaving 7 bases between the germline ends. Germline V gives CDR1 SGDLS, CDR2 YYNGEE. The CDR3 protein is CASSESSSGNTIYF. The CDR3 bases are TGTGCCAGCAGCGAGAGCTCCTCTGGAAACACCATATATTTT.

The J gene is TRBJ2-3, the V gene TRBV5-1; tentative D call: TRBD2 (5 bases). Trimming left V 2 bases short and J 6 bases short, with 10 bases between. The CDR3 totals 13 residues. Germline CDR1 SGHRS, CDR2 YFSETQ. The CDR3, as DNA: TGCGCCAGCAGCTTCGAGGGCGAGGATACGCAGTATTTT. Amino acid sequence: CASSFEGEDTQYF.

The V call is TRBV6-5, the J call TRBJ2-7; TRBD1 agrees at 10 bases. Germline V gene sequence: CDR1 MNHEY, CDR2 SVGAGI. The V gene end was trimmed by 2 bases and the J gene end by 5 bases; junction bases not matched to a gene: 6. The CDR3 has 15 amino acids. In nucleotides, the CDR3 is TGTGCCAGCAGTTACGGTGGGACAGGGGTGAACGAGCAGTACTTC. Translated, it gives CASSYGGTGVNEQYF.

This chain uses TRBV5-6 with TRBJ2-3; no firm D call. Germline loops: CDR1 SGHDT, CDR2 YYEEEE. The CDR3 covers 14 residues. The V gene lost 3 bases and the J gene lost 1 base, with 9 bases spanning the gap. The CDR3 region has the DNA TGTGCCAGCAGCTCCTCCCCGGGCACAGATACGCAGTATTTT. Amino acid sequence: CASSSSPGTDTQYF.

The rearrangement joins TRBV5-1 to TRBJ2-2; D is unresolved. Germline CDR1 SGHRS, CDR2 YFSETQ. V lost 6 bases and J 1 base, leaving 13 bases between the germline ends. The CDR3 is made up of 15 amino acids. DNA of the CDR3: TGCGCCAGCAAGGAACAGACTCTGAACACCGGGGAGCTGTTTTTT. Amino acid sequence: CASKEQTLNTGELFF. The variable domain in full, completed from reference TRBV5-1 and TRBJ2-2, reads KAGVTQTPRYLIKTRGQQVTLSCSPISGHRSVSWYQQTPGQGLQFLFEYFSETQRNKGNFPGRFSGRQFSNSRSEMNVSTLELGDSALYLCASKEQTLNTGELFFGEGSRLTVL.

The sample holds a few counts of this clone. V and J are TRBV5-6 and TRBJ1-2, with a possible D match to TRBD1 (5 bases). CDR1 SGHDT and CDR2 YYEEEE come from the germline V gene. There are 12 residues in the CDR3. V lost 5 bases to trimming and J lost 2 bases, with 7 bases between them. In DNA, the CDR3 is TGTGCCAGCAGTCGGGACAACTATGGCTACACCTTC. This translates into CASSRDNYGYTF. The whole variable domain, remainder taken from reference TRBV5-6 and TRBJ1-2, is DAGVTQSPTHLIKTRGQQVTLRCSPKSGHDTVSWYQQALGQGPQFIFQYYEEEERQRGNFPDRFSGHQFPNYSSELNVNALLLGDSALYLCASSRDNYGYTFGSGTRLTVV.

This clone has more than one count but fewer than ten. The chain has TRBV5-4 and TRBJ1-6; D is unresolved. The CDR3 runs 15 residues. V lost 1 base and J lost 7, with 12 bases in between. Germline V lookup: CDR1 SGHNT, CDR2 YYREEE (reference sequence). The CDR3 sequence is CASSLSTPGNSPLHF. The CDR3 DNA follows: TGTGCCAGCAGCTTGTCGACACCGGGGAATTCACCCCTCCACTTT. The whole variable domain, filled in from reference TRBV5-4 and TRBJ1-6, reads ETGVTQSPTHLIKTRGQQVTLRCSSQSGHNTVSWYQQALGQGPQFIFQYYREEENGRGNFPPRFSGLQFPNYSSELNVNALELDDSALYLCASSLSTPGNSPLHFGNGTRLTVT.

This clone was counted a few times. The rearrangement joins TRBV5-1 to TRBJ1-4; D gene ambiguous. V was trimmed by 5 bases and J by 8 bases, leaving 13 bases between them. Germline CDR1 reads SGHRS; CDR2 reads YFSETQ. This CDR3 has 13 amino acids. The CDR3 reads CASSSEQREKLFF. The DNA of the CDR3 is TGCGCCAGCAGTTCGGAACAGCGGGAAAAACTGTTTTTT.

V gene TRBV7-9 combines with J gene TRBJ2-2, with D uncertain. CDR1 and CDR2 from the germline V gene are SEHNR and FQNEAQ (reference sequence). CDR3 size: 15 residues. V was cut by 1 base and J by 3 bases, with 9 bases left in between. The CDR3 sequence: CASSLVGSYTGELFF. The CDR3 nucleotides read TGTGCCAGCAGCTTAGTGGGCAGCTACACCGGGGAGCTGTTTTTT.

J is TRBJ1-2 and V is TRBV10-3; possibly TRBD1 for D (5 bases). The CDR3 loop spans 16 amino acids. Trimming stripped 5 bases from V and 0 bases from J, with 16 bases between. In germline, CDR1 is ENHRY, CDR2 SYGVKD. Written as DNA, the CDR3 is TGTGCCATCAGTCGGGGAGGGGCTCGTCCTAACTATGGCTACACCTTC. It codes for CAISRGGARPNYGYTF.

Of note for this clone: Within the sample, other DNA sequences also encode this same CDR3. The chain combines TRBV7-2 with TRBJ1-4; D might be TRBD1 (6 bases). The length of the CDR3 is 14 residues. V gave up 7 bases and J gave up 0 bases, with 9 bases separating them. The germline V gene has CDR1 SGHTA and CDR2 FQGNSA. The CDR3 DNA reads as TGTGCCAGCACCCGACAGGCAACTAATGAAAAACTGTTTTTT. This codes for CASTRQATNEKLFF.

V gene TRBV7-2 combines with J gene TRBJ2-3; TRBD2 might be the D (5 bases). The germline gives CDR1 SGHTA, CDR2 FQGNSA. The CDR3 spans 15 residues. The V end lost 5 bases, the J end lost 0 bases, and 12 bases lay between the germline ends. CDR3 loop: CASSPGLTSTDTQYF. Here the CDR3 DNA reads TGTGCCAGCAGCCCCGGACTGACTAGCACAGATACGCAGTATTTT.